The clone carrying this TCR beta chain was seen just once. The data stem from a study of beta chain features in type 1 diabetes. The CDR3 is 14 amino acids. The V end lost 3 bases, the J end lost 6 bases, and 12 bases lay between the germline ends. The germline V gene encodes CDR1 KGHSH and CDR2 LQKENI. Of the isolated RNA, all was reverse transcribed, and so the sequenced material was expressed TCRB transcripts. The method was immunoSEQ multiplex PCR; TCRdb's version includes in-frame clones alone and lacks a portion of them. This table has hundreds of thousands of clones, 17% appearing once. The receptor's source is a woman aged 18-29 years in good health. The V and J genes are TRBV18 and TRBJ2-1, with D perhaps matching TRBD1 or TRBD2 (5 bases each). The specimen was naive CD4+ T cells from blood. CDR3 in DNA: TGTGCCAGCTCACCCGGGGCAGTTTCCAATGAGCAGTTCTTC. This encodes CASSPGAVSNEQFF.